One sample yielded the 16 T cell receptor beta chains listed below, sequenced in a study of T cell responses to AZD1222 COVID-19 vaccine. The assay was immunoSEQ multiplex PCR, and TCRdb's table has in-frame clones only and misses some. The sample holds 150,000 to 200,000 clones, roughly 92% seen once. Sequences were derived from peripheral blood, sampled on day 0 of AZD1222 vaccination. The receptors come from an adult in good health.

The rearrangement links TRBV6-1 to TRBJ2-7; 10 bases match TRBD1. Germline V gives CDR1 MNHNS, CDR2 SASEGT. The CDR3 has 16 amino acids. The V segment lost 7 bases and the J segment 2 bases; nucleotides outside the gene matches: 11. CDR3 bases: TGTGCCAGCAATGACAAGTGGGACAGGGGCCCCTACGAGCAGTACTTC. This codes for CASNDKWDRGPYEQYF.

CDR3 nucleotides: TGTGCCAGCAGCCCGAGGGGAGCGGGGGTGGGAGATACGCAGTATTTT. Translating gives CASSPRGAGVGDTQYF. The chain combines TRBV9 with TRBJ2-3; 8 bases align to TRBD2. The germline gives CDR1 SGDLS, CDR2 YYNGEE. The trim removed 4 bases at V and 5 bases at J, leaving 12 bases unmatched. The CDR3 sequence is 16 residues long. The full variable domain, rest sourced from reference TRBV9 and TRBJ2-3, is DSGVTQTPKHLITATGQRVTLRCSPRSGDLSVYWYQQSLDQGLQFLIQYYNGEERAKGNILERFSAQQFPDLHSELNLSSLELGDSALYFCASSPRGAGVGDTQYFGPGTRLTVL.

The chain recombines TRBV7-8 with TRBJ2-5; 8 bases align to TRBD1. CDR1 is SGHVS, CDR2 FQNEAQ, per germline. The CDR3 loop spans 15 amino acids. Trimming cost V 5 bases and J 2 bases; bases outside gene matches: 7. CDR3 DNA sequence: TGTGCCAGCAGCCCTCGGACAGGGCGTCAAGAGACCCAGTACTTC. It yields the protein CASSPRTGRQETQYF.

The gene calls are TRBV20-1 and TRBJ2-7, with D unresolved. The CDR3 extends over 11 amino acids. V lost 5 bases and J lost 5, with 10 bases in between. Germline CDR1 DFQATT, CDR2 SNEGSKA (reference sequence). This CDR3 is CSAPRGHEQYF. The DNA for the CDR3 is TGCAGTGCTCCCCGAGGTCACGAGCAGTACTTC.

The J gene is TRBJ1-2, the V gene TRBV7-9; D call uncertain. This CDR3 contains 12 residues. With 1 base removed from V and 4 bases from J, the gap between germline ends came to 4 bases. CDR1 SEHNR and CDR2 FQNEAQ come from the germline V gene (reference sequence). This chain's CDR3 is CASSLGTYGYTF. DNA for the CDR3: TGTGCCAGCAGCTTAGGCACCTATGGCTACACCTTC.

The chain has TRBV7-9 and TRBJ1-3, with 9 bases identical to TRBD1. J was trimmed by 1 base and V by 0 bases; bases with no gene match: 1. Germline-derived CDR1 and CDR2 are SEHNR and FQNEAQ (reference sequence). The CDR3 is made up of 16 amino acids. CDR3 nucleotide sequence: TGTGCCAGCAGCTTAGCGGGGACAGGGTCTGGAAACACCATATATTTT. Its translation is CASSLAGTGSGNTIYF.

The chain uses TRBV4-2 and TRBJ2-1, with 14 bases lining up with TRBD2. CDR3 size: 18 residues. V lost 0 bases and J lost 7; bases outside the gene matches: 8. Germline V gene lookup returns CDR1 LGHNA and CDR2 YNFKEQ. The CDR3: CASSQDRSTSGGGNEQFF. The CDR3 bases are TGTGCCAGCAGCCAAGATCGGTCGACTAGCGGGGGGGGGAATGAGCAGTTCTTC.

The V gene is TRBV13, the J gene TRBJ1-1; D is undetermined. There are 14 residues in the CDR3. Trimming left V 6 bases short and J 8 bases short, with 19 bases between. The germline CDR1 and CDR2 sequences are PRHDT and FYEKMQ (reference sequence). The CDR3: CASRPGSSNLEAFF. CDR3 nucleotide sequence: TGTGCCAGCAGGCCGGGGTCATCTAACTTAGAAGCTTTCTTT.

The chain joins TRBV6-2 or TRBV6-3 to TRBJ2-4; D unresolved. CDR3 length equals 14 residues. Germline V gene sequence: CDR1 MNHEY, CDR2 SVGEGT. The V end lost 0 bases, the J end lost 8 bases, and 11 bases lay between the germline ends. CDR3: CASSYSRLADIQYF. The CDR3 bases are TGTGCCAGCAGTTACTCGAGACTCGCGGACATTCAGTACTTC.

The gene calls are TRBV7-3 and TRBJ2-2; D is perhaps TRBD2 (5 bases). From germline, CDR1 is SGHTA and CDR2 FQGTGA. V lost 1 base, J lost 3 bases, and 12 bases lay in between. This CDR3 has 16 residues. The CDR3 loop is CASSLIRGLDTGELFF. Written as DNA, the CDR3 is TGTGCCAGCAGCTTAATTCGGGGATTGGACACCGGGGAGCTGTTTTTT.

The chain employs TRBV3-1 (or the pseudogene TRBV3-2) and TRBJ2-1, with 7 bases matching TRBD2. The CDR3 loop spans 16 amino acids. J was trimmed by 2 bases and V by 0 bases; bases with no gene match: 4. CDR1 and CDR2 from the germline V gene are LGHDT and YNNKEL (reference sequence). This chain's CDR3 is CASSQELAVAYNEQFF. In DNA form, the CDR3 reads TGTGCCAGCAGCCAAGAGCTAGCGGTTGCCTACAATGAGCAGTTCTTC.

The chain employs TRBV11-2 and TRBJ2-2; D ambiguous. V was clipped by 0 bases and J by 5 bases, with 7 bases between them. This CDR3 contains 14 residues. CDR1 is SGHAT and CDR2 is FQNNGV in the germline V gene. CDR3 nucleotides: TGTGCCAGCAGCTTAGACTACCTAACCGGGGAGCTGTTTTTT. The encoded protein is CASSLDYLTGELFF. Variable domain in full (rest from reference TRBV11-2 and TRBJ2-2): EAGVAQSPRYKIIEKRQSVAFWCNPISGHATLYWYQQILGQGPKLLIQFQNNGVVDDSQLPKDRFSAERLKGVDSTLKIQPAKLEDSAVYLCASSLDYLTGELFFGEGSRLTVL.

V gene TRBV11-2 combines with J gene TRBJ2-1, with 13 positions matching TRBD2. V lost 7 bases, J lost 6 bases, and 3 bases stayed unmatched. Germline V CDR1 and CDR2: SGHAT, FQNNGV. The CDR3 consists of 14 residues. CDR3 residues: CASMRTSGGNEQFF. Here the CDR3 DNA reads TGTGCCAGCATGCGGACTAGCGGGGGCAATGAGCAGTTCTTC.

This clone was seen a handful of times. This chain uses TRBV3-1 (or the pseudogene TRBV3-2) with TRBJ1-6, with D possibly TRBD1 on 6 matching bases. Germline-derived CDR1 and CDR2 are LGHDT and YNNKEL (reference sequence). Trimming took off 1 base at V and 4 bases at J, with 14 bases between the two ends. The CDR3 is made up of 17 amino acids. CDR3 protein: CASSQVGQGIYNSPLHF. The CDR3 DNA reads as TGTGCCAGCAGCCAAGTAGGGCAGGGGATTTATAATTCACCCCTCCACTTT.

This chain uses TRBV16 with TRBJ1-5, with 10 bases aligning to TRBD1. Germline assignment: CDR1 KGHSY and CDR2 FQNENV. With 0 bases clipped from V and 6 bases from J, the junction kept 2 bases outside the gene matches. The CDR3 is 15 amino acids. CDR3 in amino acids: CASSQSGQGGQPQHF. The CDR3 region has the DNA TGTGCCAGCAGCCAATCCGGACAGGGGGGTCAGCCCCAGCATTTT.

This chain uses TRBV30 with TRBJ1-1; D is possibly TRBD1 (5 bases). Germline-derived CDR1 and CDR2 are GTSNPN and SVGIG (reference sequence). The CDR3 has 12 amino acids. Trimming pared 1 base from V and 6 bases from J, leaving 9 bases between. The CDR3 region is CAWSATGSEAFF. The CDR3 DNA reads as TGTGCCTGGAGTGCCACAGGATCTGAAGCTTTCTTT.